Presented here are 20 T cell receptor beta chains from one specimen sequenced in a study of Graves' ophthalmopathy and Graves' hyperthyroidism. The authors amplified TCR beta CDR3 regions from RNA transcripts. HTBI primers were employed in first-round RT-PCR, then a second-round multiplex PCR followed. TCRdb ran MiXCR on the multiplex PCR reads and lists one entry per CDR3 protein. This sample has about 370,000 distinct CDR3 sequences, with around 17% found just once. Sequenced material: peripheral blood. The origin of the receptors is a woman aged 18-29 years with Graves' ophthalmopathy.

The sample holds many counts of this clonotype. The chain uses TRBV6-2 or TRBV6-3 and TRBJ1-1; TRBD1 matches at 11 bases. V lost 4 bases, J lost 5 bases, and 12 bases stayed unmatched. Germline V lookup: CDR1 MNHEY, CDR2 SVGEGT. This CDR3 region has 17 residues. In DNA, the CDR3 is TGTGCCAGCAGTTCCACAGGACAGGGGGCGCTTCGGACTGAAGCTTTCTTT. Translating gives CASSSTGQGALRTEAFF.

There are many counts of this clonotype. The CDR3 nucleotides read TGTGCCAGTAGTCTCCCGAGGGGTCGGAACACTGAAGCTTTCTTT. Its protein is CASSLPRGRNTEAFF. This chain connects TRBV19 to TRBJ1-1, with D perhaps matching TRBD1 (5 bases). From germline, CDR1 is LNHDA and CDR2 SQIVND (reference sequence). The V end lost 5 bases, the J end lost 1 base, and 14 bases lay between the germline ends. The CDR3 is 15 residues long.

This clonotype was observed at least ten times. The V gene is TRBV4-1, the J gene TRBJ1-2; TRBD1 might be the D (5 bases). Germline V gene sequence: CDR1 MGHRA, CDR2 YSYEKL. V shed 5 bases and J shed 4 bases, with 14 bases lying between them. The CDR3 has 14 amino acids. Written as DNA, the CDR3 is TGCGCCAGCAGCGACAGAGGGTCGGTCTATGGCTACACCTTC. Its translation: CASSDRGSVYGYTF.

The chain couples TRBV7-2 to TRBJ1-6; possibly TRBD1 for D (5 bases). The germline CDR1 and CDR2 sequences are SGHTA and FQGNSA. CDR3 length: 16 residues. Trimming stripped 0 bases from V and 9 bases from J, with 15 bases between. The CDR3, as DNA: TGTGCCAGCAGCTTAGCAGCTGCATCCAGGGCTTCACCCCTCCACTTT. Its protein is CASSLAAASRASPLHF.

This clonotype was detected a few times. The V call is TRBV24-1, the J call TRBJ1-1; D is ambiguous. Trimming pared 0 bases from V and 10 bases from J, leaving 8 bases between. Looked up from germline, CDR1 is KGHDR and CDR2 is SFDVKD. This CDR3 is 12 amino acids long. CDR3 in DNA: TGTGCCACCAGTGATTTGGGCTCGGCAGCTTTCTTT. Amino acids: CATSDLGSAAFF.

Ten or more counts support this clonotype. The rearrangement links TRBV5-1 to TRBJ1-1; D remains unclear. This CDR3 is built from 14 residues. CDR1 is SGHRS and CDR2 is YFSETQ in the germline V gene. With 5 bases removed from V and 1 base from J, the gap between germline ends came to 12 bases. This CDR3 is CASSPGLQNTEAFF. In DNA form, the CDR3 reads TGCGCCAGCAGTCCTGGGCTCCAGAACACTGAAGCTTTCTTT.

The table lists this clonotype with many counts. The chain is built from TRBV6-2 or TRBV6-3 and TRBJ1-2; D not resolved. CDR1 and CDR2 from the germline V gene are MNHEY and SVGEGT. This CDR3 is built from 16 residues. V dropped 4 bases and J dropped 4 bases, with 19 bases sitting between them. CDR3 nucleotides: TGTGCCAGCAGTTCAGTCCATAGGACGCCCGGCTATGGCTACACCTTC. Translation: CASSSVHRTPGYGYTF.

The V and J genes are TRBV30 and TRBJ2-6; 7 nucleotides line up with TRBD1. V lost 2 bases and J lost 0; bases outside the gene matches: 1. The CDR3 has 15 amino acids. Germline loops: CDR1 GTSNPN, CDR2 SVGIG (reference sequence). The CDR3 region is CAWSSGGSGANVLTF. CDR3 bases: TGTGCCTGGAGTTCAGGGGGCTCTGGGGCCAACGTCCTGACTTTC.

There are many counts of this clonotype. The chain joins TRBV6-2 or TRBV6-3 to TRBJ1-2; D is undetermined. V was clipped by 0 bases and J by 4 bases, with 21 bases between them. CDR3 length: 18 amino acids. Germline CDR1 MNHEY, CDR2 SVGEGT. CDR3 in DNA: TGTGCCAGCAGTTACTCGTCCGGGGATCCGACCCCCAGCTATGGCTACACCTTC. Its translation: CASSYSSGDPTPSYGYTF.

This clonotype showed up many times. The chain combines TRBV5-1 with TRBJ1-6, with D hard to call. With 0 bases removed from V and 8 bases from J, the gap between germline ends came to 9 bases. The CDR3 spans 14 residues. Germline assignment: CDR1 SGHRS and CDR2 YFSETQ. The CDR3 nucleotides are TGCGCCAGCAGCTTGGTAGGGAGGGATTCACCCCTCCACTTT. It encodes CASSLVGRDSPLHF.

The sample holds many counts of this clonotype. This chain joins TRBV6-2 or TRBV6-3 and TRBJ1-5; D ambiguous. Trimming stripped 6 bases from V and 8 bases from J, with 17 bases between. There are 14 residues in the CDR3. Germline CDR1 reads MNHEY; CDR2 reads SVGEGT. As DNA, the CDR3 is TGTGCCAGCAGCGGCGGACGGTCGTGGGAGCCCCAGCATTTT. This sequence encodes CASSGGRSWEPQHF.

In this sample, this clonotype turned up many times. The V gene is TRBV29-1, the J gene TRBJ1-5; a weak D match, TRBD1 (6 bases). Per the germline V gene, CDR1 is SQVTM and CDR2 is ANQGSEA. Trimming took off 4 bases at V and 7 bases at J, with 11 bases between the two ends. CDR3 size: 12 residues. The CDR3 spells CSVAGAGQPQHF. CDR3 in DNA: TGCAGCGTTGCGGGGGCCGGGCAGCCCCAGCATTTT. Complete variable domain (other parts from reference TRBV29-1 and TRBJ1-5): SAVISQKPSRDICQRGTSLTIQCQVDSQVTMMFWYRQQPGQSLTLIATANQGSEATYESGFVIDKFPISRPNLTFSTLTVSNMSPEDSSIYLCSVAGAGQPQHFGDGTRLSIL.

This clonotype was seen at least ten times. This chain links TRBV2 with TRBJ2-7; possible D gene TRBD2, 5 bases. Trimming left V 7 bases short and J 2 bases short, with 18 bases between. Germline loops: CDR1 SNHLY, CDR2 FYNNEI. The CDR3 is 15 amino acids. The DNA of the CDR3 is TGTGCCAGCAAGGAGGAGAAAGGGAGTCCCTACGAGCAGTACTTC. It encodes CASKEEKGSPYEQYF.

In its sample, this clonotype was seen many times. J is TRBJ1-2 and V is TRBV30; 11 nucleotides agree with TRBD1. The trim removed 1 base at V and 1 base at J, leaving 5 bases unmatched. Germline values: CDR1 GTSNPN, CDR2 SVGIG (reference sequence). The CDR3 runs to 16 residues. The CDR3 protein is CAWSDLGTGGNYGYTF. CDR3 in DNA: TGTGCCTGGAGTGACCTCGGGACAGGGGGTAACTATGGCTACACCTTC.

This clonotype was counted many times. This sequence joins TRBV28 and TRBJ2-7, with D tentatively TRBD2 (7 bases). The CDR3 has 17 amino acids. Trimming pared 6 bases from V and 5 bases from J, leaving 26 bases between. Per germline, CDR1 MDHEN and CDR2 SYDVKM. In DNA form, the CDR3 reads TGTGCCAGCAGAACTGGGTGGGGGAGGGGGGCCGCCCACGAGCAGTACTTC. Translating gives CASRTGWGRGAAHEQYF. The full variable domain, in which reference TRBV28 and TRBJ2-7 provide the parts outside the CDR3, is DVKVTQSSRYLVKRTGEKVFLECVQDMDHENMFWYRQDPGLGLRLIYFSYDVKMKEKGDIPEGYSVSREKKERFSLILESASTNQTSMYLCASRTGWGRGAAHEQYFGPGTRLTVT.

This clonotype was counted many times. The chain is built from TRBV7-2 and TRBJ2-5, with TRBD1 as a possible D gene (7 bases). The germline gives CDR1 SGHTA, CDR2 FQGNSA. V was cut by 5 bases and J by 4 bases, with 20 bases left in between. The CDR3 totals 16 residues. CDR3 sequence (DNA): TGTGCCAGCAGCCCCCTTGGCGGGACAGCAGGAGAGACCCAGTACTTC. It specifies CASSPLGGTAGETQYF.

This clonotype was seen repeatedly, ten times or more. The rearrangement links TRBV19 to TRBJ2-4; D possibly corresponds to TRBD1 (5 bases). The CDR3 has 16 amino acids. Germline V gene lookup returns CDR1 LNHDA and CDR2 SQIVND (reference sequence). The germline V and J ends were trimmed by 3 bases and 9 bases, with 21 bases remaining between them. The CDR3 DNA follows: TGTGCCAGTAGTATCGTGGGCACTGGGGCCTTGAGCATTCAGTACTTC. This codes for CASSIVGTGALSIQYF.

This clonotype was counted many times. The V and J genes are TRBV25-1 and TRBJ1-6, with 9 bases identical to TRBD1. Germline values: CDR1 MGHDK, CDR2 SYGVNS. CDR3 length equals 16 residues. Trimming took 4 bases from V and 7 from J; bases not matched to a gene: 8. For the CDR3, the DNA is TGTGCCAGCAGTGCCTCCGGGACAGGGTGGAATTCACCCCTCCACTTT. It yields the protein CASSASGTGWNSPLHF. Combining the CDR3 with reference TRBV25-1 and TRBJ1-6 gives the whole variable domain EADIYQTPRYLVIGTGKKITLECSQTMGHDKMYWYQQDPGMELHLIHYSYGVNSTEKGDLSSESTVSRIRTEHFPLTLESARPSHTSQYLCASSASGTGWNSPLHFGNGTRLTVT.

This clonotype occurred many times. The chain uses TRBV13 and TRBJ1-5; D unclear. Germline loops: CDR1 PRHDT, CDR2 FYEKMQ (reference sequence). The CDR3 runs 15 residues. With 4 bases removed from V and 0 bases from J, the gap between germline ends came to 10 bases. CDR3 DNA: TGTGCCAGCAGCTCGACTGGGGATAGCAATCAGCCCCAGCATTTT. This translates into CASSSTGDSNQPQHF.

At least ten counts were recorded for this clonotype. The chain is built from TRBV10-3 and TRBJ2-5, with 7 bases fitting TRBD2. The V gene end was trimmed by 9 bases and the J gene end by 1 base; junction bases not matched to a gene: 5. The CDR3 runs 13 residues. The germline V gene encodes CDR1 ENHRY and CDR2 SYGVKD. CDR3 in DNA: TGTGCCATGAGAGCGGGGAGCCAAGAGACCCAGTACTTC. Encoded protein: CAMRAGSQETQYF.